The sequence of this T cell receptor beta chain was determined in a study of HIV-infected patients and healthy controls (dated by TCRdb to 2014 to 2015). This clonotype was seen repeatedly, ten times or more. Its antigen specificity is not known. One base away there is no much larger clone; base qualities are not given. Receptor libraries were prepared by 5' RACE. Reads for this sample came from an Illumina MiSeq. The raw public reads went through TCRdb reprocessing: fastp at Q25, MiXCR clone calling, in-frame beta chains kept. CDR3 protein sequences are deduplicated, and each keeps its most common genes and DNA. The sample table holds around 58,000 distinct CDR3 sequences, of which roughly 21% were seen once. More than 1.3% of the sample rests with the top ten. From cysteine to phenylalanine, the CDR3 is 15 amino acids long. Only the CDR3 region is kept as DNA, spanning 45 bases read in frame from base 1. Taken from the germline V gene, the CDR1 and CDR2 loops are SNHLY and FYNNEI. V trim: 4 bases; J trim: 4 bases; unmatched bases: 4.

The sequence came from a human donor in good health. Sequenced material: CD4+ T cells from blood. The receptor chain draws on TRBV2 and TRBJ2-3, with 11 junctional bases fitting TRBD2. The CDR3: CASSAGLAEADTQYF. The nucleotide sequence reads TGTGCCAGCAGTGCGGGACTAGCGGAGGCAGATACGCAGTATTTT.